The 13 T cell receptor beta chains presented below share a single source sample, sequenced in a study of shared clonotypes between healthy human individuals. Assay used: immunoSEQ multiplex PCR; TCRdb lists only in-frame clones, some missing. The data contain about 1 million clones, around 78% of them seen just once; the ten biggest clones take up 0.4% to 0.55%. The source material was memory CD4+ T cells from PBMCs. The subset was: CD45RA-negative fraction. Receptors were obtained from a man between 18 and 29 years old in good health. Some clones in this sample may be carry-over from other donors' samples.

This chain uses TRBV16 with TRBJ1-1, with D unresolved. Per germline, CDR1 KGHSY and CDR2 FQNENV. V lost 5 bases to trimming and J lost 1 base, with 8 bases between them. This CDR3 comprises 13 residues. Here the CDR3 reads CASSAQQNTEAFF. CDR3 coding DNA: TGTGCCAGCAGCGCGCAGCAGAACACTGAAGCTTTCTTT.

The gene calls are TRBV6-5 and TRBJ1-5, with D possibly matching TRBD1 (6 bases). The V gene's germline CDR1 is MNHEY and CDR2 SVGAGI. This CDR3 has 14 amino acids. Trimming took 2 bases from V and 7 from J, leaving 12 bases between them. This chain's CDR3 is CASSYGGGHQPQHF. The CDR3, as DNA: TGTGCCAGCAGTTACGGCGGGGGGCACCAGCCCCAGCATTTT.

In its sample, this clone was seen a few times. The genes are TRBV11-3 and TRBJ1-1; D not certain. Trimming cost V 3 bases and J 3 bases, with 8 bases left between them. CDR1 and CDR2 (germline): SGHNT, YENEEA. This CDR3 has 13 residues. CDR3 loop: CASSFSADTEAFF. The CDR3 DNA is TGTGCCAGCAGCTTCTCGGCCGACACTGAAGCTTTCTTT. The variable domain in full, completed from reference TRBV11-3 and TRBJ1-1, reads EAGVVQSPRYKIIEKKQPVAFWCNPISGHNTLYWYLQNLGQGPELLIRYENEEAVDDSQLPKDRFSAERLKGVDSTLKIQPAELGDSAVYLCASSFSADTEAFFGQGTRLTVV.

This clone has only a few counts. V and J are TRBV30 and TRBJ1-5; D is ambiguous. From germline, CDR1 is GTSNPN and CDR2 SVGIG (reference sequence). The CDR3 runs to 14 residues. V lost 4 bases and J lost 10, with 20 bases in between. The DNA for the CDR3 is TGTGCCTGGACAGGTACGATGATCTCAGGCCCCCAGCATTTT. Its translation: CAWTGTMISGPQHF.

This clone was found a few times. This chain links TRBV6-6 with TRBJ1-5; D call uncertain. Germline assignment: CDR1 MNHNY and CDR2 SVGAGI (reference sequence). The CDR3 runs 13 residues. The ends were cut back, 2 bases at V and 5 bases at J, with 7 bases in the middle. CDR3 DNA: TGTGCCAGCAGTTACGGTAGAGATCAGCCCCAGCATTTT. Amino acids: CASSYGRDQPQHF.

The chain couples TRBV7-3 to TRBJ1-2; D is undetermined. The CDR3 extends over 15 amino acids. V was pared by 0 bases and J by 2 bases, with 10 bases between. From germline, CDR1 is SGHTA and CDR2 FQGTGA. Written as DNA, the CDR3 is TGTGCCAGCAGCTTAACGGGCAGATCGAACTATGGCTACACCTTC. Protein: CASSLTGRSNYGYTF.

V and J are TRBV6-1 and TRBJ2-7; TRBD2 might be the D (6 bases). Germline CDR1 is MNHNS and CDR2 is SASEGT. The CDR3 contains 14 residues. Trimming cost V 6 bases and J 0 bases, with 12 bases left between them. Here the CDR3 DNA reads TGTGCCAGCAGAAAGGGACTGAACTCCTACGAGCAGTACTTC. Its protein product is CASRKGLNSYEQYF.

At least ten counts were recorded for this clone. The rearrangement joins TRBV14 to TRBJ1-1; D might be TRBD1 (6 bases). Looked up from germline, CDR1 is SGHDN and CDR2 is FVKESK. V lost 4 bases, J lost 1 base, and 13 bases lay in between. This CDR3 region has 15 residues. CDR3 protein: CASSPRPDRNTEAFF. CDR3 DNA sequence: TGTGCCAGCAGCCCCCGGCCGGACAGGAACACTGAAGCTTTCTTT.

This rearrangement joins TRBV5-1 to TRBJ2-1; D gene ambiguous. Between the trimmed V and J ends, which lost 2 bases and 2 bases, there was a span of 5 bases. The germline V gene has CDR1 SGHRS and CDR2 YFSETQ. The CDR3 consists of 13 residues. CDR3 in amino acids: CASSFSTYNEQFF. The CDR3 DNA reads as TGCGCCAGCAGCTTTAGCACCTACAATGAGCAGTTCTTC.

This clone was detected only once. The chain carries TRBV6-4 and TRBJ1-1, with D hard to call. CDR3 length equals 13 residues. V lost 8 bases to trimming and J lost 2 bases, with 12 bases between them. Germline CDR1 reads MRHNA; CDR2 reads SNTAGT. The CDR3 DNA reads TGTGCCAGCCGTTTCTCGGTCAACACTGAAGCTTTCTTT. It is translated as CASRFSVNTEAFF.

This clone was counted between two and nine times. The CDR3 reads CASGRDGSYEQYF. CDR3 in DNA: TGTGCCAGCGGTAGGGATGGGTCCTACGAGCAGTACTTC. The chain couples TRBV2 to TRBJ2-7; unclear D gene. The CDR3 runs 13 residues. The V gene lost 8 bases and the J gene lost 1 base, with 12 bases spanning the gap. Germline lookup yields CDR1 SNHLY and CDR2 FYNNEI. Full variable domain (rest looked up from reference TRBV2 and TRBJ2-7): EPEVTQTPSHQVTQMGQEVILRCVPISNHLYFYWYRQILGQKVEFLVSFYNNEISEKSEIFDDQFSVERPDGSNFTLKIRSTKLEDSAMYFCASGRDGSYEQYFGPGTRLTVT.

This CDR3 is CASSESGRATQYF. The CDR3 DNA reads as TGCGCCAGCAGTGAGTCAGGACGAGCTACGCAGTATTTT. The V call is TRBV10-1, the J call TRBJ2-3; D unclear. The germline V and J ends were trimmed by 0 bases and 8 bases, with 9 bases remaining between them. The CDR3 is made up of 13 amino acids. Germline CDR1 and CDR2: WNHNN and SYGVQD (reference sequence).

The chain joins TRBV5-1 to TRBJ2-7, with TRBD2 matching over 8 bases. The CDR3 length is 16 residues. Trimming cost V 0 bases and J 2 bases; bases outside gene matches: 7. Per germline, CDR1 SGHRS and CDR2 YFSETQ. This CDR3 is CASSLGPSGSPYEQYF. The CDR3 coding sequence is TGCGCCAGCAGCTTGGGGCCCAGCGGGAGCCCCTACGAGCAGTACTTC. Full variable domain (outside the CDR3, taken from reference TRBV5-1 and TRBJ2-7): KAGVTQTPRYLIKTRGQQVTLSCSPISGHRSVSWYQQTPGQGLQFLFEYFSETQRNKGNFPGRFSGRQFSNSRSEMNVSTLELGDSALYLCASSLGPSGSPYEQYFGPGTRLTVT.